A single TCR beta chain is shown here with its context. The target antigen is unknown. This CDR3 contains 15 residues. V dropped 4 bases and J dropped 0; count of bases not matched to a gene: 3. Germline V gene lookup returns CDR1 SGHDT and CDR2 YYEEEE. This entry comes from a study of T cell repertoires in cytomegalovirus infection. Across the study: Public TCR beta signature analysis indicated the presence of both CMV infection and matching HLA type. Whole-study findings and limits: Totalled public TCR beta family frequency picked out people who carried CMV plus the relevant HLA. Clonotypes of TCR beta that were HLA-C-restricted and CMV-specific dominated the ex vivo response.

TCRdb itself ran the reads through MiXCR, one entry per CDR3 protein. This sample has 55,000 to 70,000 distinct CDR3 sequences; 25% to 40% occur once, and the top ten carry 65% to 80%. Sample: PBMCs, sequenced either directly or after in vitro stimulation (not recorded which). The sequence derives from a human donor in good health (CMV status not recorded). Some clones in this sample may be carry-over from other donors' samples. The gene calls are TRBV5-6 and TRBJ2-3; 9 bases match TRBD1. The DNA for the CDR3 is TGTGCCAGCAGCACCGGGACAGGGAGCACAGATACGCAGTATTTT. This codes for CASSTGTGSTDTQYF. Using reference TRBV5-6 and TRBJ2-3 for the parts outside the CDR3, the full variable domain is DAGVTQSPTHLIKTRGQQVTLRCSPKSGHDTVSWYQQALGQGPQFIFQYYEEEERQRGNFPDRFSGHQFPNYSSELNVNALLLGDSALYLCASSTGTGSTDTQYFGPGTRLTVL.